This T cell receptor beta chain was captured by sequencing in a study of identical twins. In TCRdb, the 5' RACE reads were re-called with MiXCR into one record per CDR3 protein. The data show roughly 540,000 distinct CDR3 sequences, with about 20% seen just once and approximately 0.95% held by the top ten. V shed 5 bases and J 6 bases; nucleotides not matched to a gene: 6. The germline V gene has CDR1 DFQATT and CDR2 SNEGSKA (reference sequence). The CDR3 length is 13 residues. In this sample, this clonotype turned up a few times. These data were also reused for a study on T cells expressing NK-cell markers. As reported in that work: Cells sorted as CD3+CD56+NKG2C+, CD3+CD56+NKG2C- and CD3+CD56-NKG2C+ T cells supplied the TCR beta repertoires. In a few donors, these clonotypes also led the CD3+CD56-NKG2C+ fraction.

This TCR derives from a woman under 30 in good health. The chain uses TRBV20-1 and TRBJ1-5, with TRBD1 matching 8 bases. The sequenced sample was CD4+ T cells sorted from blood. CDR3 nucleotides: TGCAGTGCTCGACAGGGGTTCGGTCAGCCCCAGCATTTT. This encodes CSARQGFGQPQHF.